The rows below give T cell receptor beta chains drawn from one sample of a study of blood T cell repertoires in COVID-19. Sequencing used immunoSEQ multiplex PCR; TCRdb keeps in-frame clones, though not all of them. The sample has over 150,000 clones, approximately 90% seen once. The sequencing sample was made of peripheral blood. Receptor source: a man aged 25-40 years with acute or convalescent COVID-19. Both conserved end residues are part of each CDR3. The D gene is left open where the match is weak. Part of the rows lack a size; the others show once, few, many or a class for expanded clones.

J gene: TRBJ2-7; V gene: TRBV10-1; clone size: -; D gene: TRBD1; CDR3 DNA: TGCGCCAGCAGTGAGACCGGGACAGGGAGGTACGAGCAGTACTTC; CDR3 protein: CASSETGTGRYEQYF
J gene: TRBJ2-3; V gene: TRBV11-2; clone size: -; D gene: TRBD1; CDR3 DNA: TGTGCCAGCAGACTTGGACAGGTTTTTACAGATACGCAGTATTTT; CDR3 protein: CASRLGQVFTDTQYF
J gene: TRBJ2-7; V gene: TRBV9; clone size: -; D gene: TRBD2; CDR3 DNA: TGTGCCAGCAGCGTAGGGCTAGCGGGATATGACGAGCAGTACTTC; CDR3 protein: CASSVGLAGYDEQYF
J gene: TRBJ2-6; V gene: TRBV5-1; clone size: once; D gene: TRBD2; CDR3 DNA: TGCGCCAGCAGAGTAGCGGGAGTAGCTGGGGCCAACGTCCTGACTTTC; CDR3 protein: CASRVAGVAGANVLTF
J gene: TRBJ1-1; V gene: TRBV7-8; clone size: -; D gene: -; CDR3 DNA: TGTGCCAGCAGCTTAGGAGGGACACCCACTGAAGCTTTCTTT; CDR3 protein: CASSLGGTPTEAFF
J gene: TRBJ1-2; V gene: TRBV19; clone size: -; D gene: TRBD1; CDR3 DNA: TGTGCCAGTAGTCTTCCCGGGACAGGGTACTATGGCTACACCTTC; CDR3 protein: CASSLPGTGYYGYTF
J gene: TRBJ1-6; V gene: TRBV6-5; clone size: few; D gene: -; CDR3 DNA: TGTGCCAGCAGGGCCCCTCAAAGTTCACCCCTCCACTTT; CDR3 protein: CASRAPQSSPLHF
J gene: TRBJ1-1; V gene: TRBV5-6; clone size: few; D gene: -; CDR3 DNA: TGTGCCAGCAGCTTCCTGTGGGGGCGGAACACTGAAGCTTTCTTT; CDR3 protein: CASSFLWGRNTEAFF
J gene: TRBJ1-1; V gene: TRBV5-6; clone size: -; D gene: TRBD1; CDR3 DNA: TGTGCCAGCAGCCCTAACAATGACAGGGGCCCTTACACTGAAGCTTTCTTT; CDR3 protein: CASSPNNDRGPYTEAFF
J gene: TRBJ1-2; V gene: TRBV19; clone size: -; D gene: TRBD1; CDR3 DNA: TGTGCCAGTAGTGACGGCAGGGGGCGAGAGAACTATGGCTACACCTTC; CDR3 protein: CASSDGRGRENYGYTF
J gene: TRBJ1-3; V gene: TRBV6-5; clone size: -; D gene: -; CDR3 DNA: TGTGCCAGCAGTTTTTCCTTCCAGGGGTCTGGAAACACCATATATTTT; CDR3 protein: CASSFSFQGSGNTIYF